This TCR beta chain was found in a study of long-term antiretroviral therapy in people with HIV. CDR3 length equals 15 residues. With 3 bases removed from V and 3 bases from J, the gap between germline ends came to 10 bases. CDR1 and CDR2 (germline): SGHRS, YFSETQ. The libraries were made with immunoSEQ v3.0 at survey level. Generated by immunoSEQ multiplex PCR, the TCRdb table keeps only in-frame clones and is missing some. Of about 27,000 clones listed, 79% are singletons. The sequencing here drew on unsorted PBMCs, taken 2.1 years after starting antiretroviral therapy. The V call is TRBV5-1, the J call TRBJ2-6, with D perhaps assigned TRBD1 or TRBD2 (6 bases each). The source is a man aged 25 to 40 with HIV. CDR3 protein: CASSSEGHGANVLTF. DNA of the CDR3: TGCGCCAGCAGCTCGGAGGGACATGGGGCCAACGTCCTGACTTTC.